The T cell receptor (beta chain) described here comes from a study of blood T cell repertoires in COVID-19. For the study at large: Sites in the United States, Italy and Spain provided acute and convalescent COVID-19 samples.

Per the original methods: Estimates of nucleated cell counts were drawn from the amplification of reference gene primers. Assay: immunoSEQ multiplex PCR; the TCRdb copy retains only in-frame clones and omits some. V, J and clone size are taken as reported in that table, and D and trimming were inferred from the DNA itself. The sample contains 90,000 or so clones, roughly 90% of which appear only once. This CDR3 has 13 amino acids. Germline V gene data show CDR1 as SGHRS and CDR2 as YFSETQ. The junction had 2 bases not matched to a gene; V was cut back by 0 bases and J by 6 bases. This clone has just one count.

This sequence originates from a man aged 55 to 70 with COVID-19, enrolled during active disease. Sequenced material: peripheral blood. This chain links TRBV5-1 with TRBJ1-2, with 7 bases lining up with TRBD1. In nucleotides, the CDR3 is TGCGCCAGCAGCTTGGGCAGGGGGGATGGCTACACCTTC. As protein: CASSLGRGDGYTF.